The clone carrying this T cell receptor (beta chain) came up a few times. This entry comes from a study of OX40 agonist ivuxolimab in advanced cancers. Study summary: Patients in dose escalation had liver, melanoma, kidney or head and neck cancers. Cohort: around 83% men, mean age about 62, aged about 23 to 80. Prior therapy, whether anti-PD-1, anti-PD-L1 or anti-CTLA-4, was allowed, and less than 45% had some.

Autoimmune disease history or systemic immunosuppression barred patients. Germline lookup yields CDR1 MNHEY and CDR2 SVGAGI. The V and J ends lost 5 bases and 7 bases respectively, with 9 bases between them. CDR3 length: 12 residues. TCRdb's table, derived via immunoSEQ multiplex PCR, lists solely in-frame clones and lacks some. The repertoire holds around 15,000 clones, with 60% to 85% as singletons. Sample: CD4+ or CD8+ T cells sorted from blood, taken in a trial of the OX40 agonist ivuxolimab. This sequence joins TRBV6-5 and TRBJ1-5; unclear D gene. The TCR sequence derives from an adult with an advanced solid tumor such as melanoma, head and neck, liver or kidney cancer. The CDR3 DNA is TGTGCCAGCAGTCCCTTTGGACAGCCCCAGCATTTT. It translates to CASSPFGQPQHF.